These 6 T cell receptor beta chains originate from one sample sequenced in a study of CD8 T cell repertoires and HIV-1 epitope variants. Data came from immunoSEQ multiplex PCR; TCRdb stores just in-frame clones and leaves some out. There are roughly 1,800 clones in the sample; about 70% occur only once, and roughly 40% lies in the top ten. Their recognized antigens are unknown. Sequenced sample: cultured CD8+ T cells derived from PBMCs. The receptors stem from a male donor with HIV.

This clone came up a few times. The chain is built from TRBV6-5 and TRBJ2-7, with TRBD1 matching 7 bases. The germline gives CDR1 MNHEY, CDR2 SVGAGI. V gave up 0 bases and J gave up 2 bases; unmatched junction bases: 7. The CDR3 extends over 16 amino acids. CDR3 residues: CASSYSGTGAAYEQYF. CDR3 DNA sequence: TGTGCCAGCAGTTACTCGGGTACAGGGGCCGCCTACGAGCAGTACTTC.

The chain links TRBV19 to TRBJ2-3; TRBD2 matches at 9 bases. The germline V gene has CDR1 LNHDA and CDR2 SQIVND (reference sequence). The CDR3 loop spans 16 amino acids. V lost 6 bases to trimming and J lost 2 bases; unmatched junction nucleotides: 9. The CDR3, as DNA: TGTGCCAGTAGCCAAGGACTAGCGAGGGACACAGATACGCAGTATTTT. Amino acid sequence: CASSQGLARDTDTQYF.

The chain carries TRBV30 and TRBJ2-1; unclear D gene. V was clipped by 1 base and J by 6 bases, with 4 bases between them. Per the germline V gene, CDR1 is GTSNPN and CDR2 is SVGIG (reference sequence). The CDR3 consists of 11 residues. Here the CDR3 reads CAWSGGNEQFF. Here the CDR3 DNA reads TGTGCCTGGAGTGGGGGCAATGAGCAGTTCTTC.

This clone has only a few counts. The rearrangement uses TRBV27 and TRBJ1-5, with D perhaps TRBD1 (5 bases). Trimming shortened V by 4 bases and J by 0 bases, and 16 bases separated the two germline ends. The CDR3 runs 17 residues. Germline values: CDR1 MNHEY, CDR2 SMNVEV (reference sequence). In DNA, the CDR3 is TGTGCCAGCAGTTCGGGAGGGCAGGGCCCTAGCAATCAGCCCCAGCATTTT. Encoded protein: CASSSGGQGPSNQPQHF.

The chain has TRBV6-4 and TRBJ2-3, with TRBD2 identical over 13 bases. This CDR3 region has 16 residues. The germline V gene encodes CDR1 MRHNA and CDR2 SNTAGT. J was trimmed by 4 bases and V by 2 bases; bases with no gene match: 3. The CDR3: CASSDATSGGSDTQYF. CDR3 nucleotides: TGTGCCAGCAGTGACGCGACTAGCGGGGGGTCAGATACGCAGTATTTT.

The V call is TRBV27, the J call TRBJ2-1; no clear D. This CDR3 is built from 13 residues. CDR1 is MNHEY, CDR2 SMNVEV, per germline (reference sequence). Deletions cut 3 bases from V and 13 bases from J, with 16 bases between. CDR3 sequence: CASSFSIKGTQFF. The CDR3 DNA reads TGTGCCAGCAGTTTTTCCATTAAGGGTACTCAGTTCTTC.